This TCR beta chain is drawn from a study of blood T cell repertoires in COVID-19 (dated by TCRdb to about 2020). Background on the whole study: Recovered participants in ImmuneRACE Cohort 3 were defined as having two consecutive negative NP/OP PCR tests, clearance from a healthcare professional, or resolution of symptoms. Deeply sampled blood TCRbeta repertoires from subjects exposed to, actively infected with, or recovered from COVID-19 were included in the dataset. The samples were drawn from the first 160 participants of the ongoing ImmuneRACE study and from 1,254 subjects provided by 6 global collaborators. The prospective study material was composed of cDNA or gDNA derived from T cells, B-cell-depleted T cells, or PBMCs. The collaborator samples originated in the United States, Italy and Spain and spanned the acute and convalescent phases of COVID-19. Nearly every sample came with metadata listing a de-identified subject ID, COVID-19 status, age in years and sex. The repertoires were made available in a free public database intended to serve as a resource for research on the immune response to SARS-CoV-2. Where available, HLA class I and class II types were taken from metadata supplied by the sample provider and were not determined by assay-based typing. Beyond this particular receptor, the publication reports: The quantity of clinical and demographic metadata differed by source and by participant and was supplied without curation.

In the prospective study, participants were about 18 to 95 years old, resided in fewer than 25 geographic areas of the United States, and were enrolled through a virtual design. To assign participants to cohorts, the prospective study relied on clinical history that participants themselves reported in a screening survey and a study questionnaire. In the prospective study, mobile phlebotomists collected whole blood, serum and a nasopharyngeal or oropharyngeal swab from each participant. Over an approximately two-month period, participants in the prospective study had the option of providing additional blood draws and questionnaires. Prospective study blood samples were shipped either frozen or at room temperature before DNA extraction. The germline V gene gives CDR1 as SGHVS and CDR2 as FQNEAQ. The CDR3 numbers 16 residues from cysteine through phenylalanine. The only DNA kept is the CDR3, 48 bases in frame from the first base. Ends trimmed: V by 6 bases, J by 6 bases; bases unmatched to a gene: 15.

The immunoSEQ Assay, a bias-controlled multiplex PCR, was used to amplify TCRbeta CDR3 regions from genomic DNA. As for the original processing: The number of nucleated cells in each sample was estimated by amplification of reference gene primers within the assay. To quantify the absolute abundance of each unique TCRbeta CDR3 rearrangement, sequence reads were collapsed and filtered. For each sample, productive Simpson clonality was calculated as the square root of Simpson's diversity index across productive rearrangements. TCRdb mirrors the immuneACCESS table, restricted to in-frame sequences. Some clones are absent from its copies; in checked studies, under half trace to an unresolved V gene, and the reason for the others is unknown. That table is the source of V, J and clone size, and D and trimming were worked out from the DNA. The sample data list 400,000 or so clones, and roughly 86% of these were observed just once. Around 2% of the sample comes from the top ten.

On this clone: The antigen it binds to is not known. The record has no base qualities; no much larger clone is one base away.

The source of this sequence is a man in his forties in a cohort exposed to, infected with or recovered from COVID-19 (not recorded which). Source material: PBMCs or T cells enriched from blood (not recorded which). Here the chain combines TRBV7-8 and TRBJ1-1; TRBD1 agrees with 8 junctional bases. CDR3 sequence: CASSLGWTGTRAEAFF. The sequence in DNA is TGTGCCAGCAGTCTAGGATGGACAGGGACGAGGGCTGAAGCTTTCTTT.